The 32 T cell receptor beta chains given below trace back to one sample, sequenced in a study of Graves' ophthalmopathy and Graves' hyperthyroidism. Investigators amplified TCR beta CDR3 regions from RNA transcripts. HTBI-primed RT-PCR formed the first round, and a multiplex PCR formed the second. TCRdb re-called the multiplex PCR reads with MiXCR, one entry per CDR3 protein. Of roughly 380,000 distinct CDR3 sequences in the sample, 15% were seen once. The specimen sequenced was peripheral blood. The origin of the receptors is a woman under 30 with stable Graves' hyperthyroidism.

This clonotype was detected many times. The V gene is TRBV11-2, the J gene TRBJ2-6, with D hard to call. There are 16 residues in the CDR3. The V end lost 5 bases, the J end lost 0 bases, and 11 bases lay between the germline ends. CDR1 and CDR2 (germline): SGHAT, FQNNGV. CDR3 DNA: TGTGCCAGCAGCCGTTACATTAACTCTGGGGCCAACGTCCTGACTTTC. It codes for CASSRYINSGANVLTF.

This clonotype appeared many times. The rearrangement uses TRBV24-1 and TRBJ1-1; D gene uncertain. V was shortened by 6 bases and J by 4 bases, with 14 bases between the two germline ends. Germline CDR1 reads KGHDR; CDR2 reads SFDVKD. The CDR3 runs 14 residues. This CDR3 is CATSKGGFSTEAFF. The CDR3 region has the DNA TGTGCCACCAGTAAGGGAGGATTTAGCACTGAAGCTTTCTTT.

The table lists this clonotype with many counts. This chain connects TRBV19 to TRBJ1-1; possible D gene TRBD1, 5 bases. Germline V lookup: CDR1 LNHDA, CDR2 SQIVND (reference sequence). Trimming took off 6 bases at V and 1 base at J, with 15 bases between the two ends. This CDR3 spans 15 amino acids. CDR3 protein: CASRLNPQGNTEAFF. The CDR3 DNA reads as TGTGCCAGTAGACTGAACCCTCAGGGGAACACTGAAGCTTTCTTT.

This clonotype was counted ten times or more. The chain links TRBV6-4 to TRBJ2-2; 13 nucleotides match TRBD2. CDR1 MRHNA and CDR2 SNTAGT come from the germline V gene. The trim removed 7 bases at V and 4 bases at J, leaving 15 bases unmatched. The CDR3 has 19 residues. The CDR3 region is CASTPLGVRTSGGTGELFF. In nucleotides, the CDR3 is TGTGCCAGCACCCCCTTGGGTGTGCGGACTAGCGGGGGCACCGGGGAGCTGTTTTTT.

Many counts were recorded for this clonotype. V usage is TRBV5-1 and J usage is TRBJ2-7; 11 bases match TRBD2. This CDR3 contains 14 residues. The ends lost 0 bases at V and 6 bases at J; junction bases unmatched: 2. The germline CDR1 and CDR2 sequences are SGHRS and YFSETQ. DNA for the CDR3: TGCGCCAGCAGCTTGGCTAGCGGGGGGTCCGAGCAGTACTTC. Translating it yields CASSLASGGSEQYF. Based on the CDR3 plus reference TRBV5-1 and TRBJ2-7, the full variable domain is KAGVTQTPRYLIKTRGQQVTLSCSPISGHRSVSWYQQTPGQGLQFLFEYFSETQRNKGNFPGRFSGRQFSNSRSEMNVSTLELGDSALYLCASSLASGGSEQYFGPGTRLTVT.

This clonotype was counted a few times. This chain connects TRBV2 to TRBJ2-7, with D tentatively TRBD1 or TRBD2 (5 bases each). In germline, CDR1 is SNHLY, CDR2 FYNNEI. The V and J ends lost 0 bases and 2 bases respectively, with 20 bases between them. The CDR3 loop spans 18 amino acids. CDR3 amino acids: CASSEAVSSKGPTYEQYF. The CDR3 DNA is TGTGCCAGCAGTGAAGCGGTATCCTCAAAGGGACCTACCTACGAGCAGTACTTC.

This clonotype was seen many times. The rearrangement joins TRBV29-1 to TRBJ1-1, with 10 nucleotides matching TRBD1. After removal of 5 bases from V and 6 bases from J, the junction contained 3 bases not matched to a gene. CDR1 and CDR2 from the germline V gene are SQVTM and ANQGSEA. This CDR3 is built from 12 residues. Written as DNA, the CDR3 is TGCAGCGTTCGACAGGGGGCGGCTGAAGCTTTCTTT. Translated, it gives CSVRQGAAEAFF. Variable domain in full (rest from reference TRBV29-1 and TRBJ1-1): SAVISQKPSRDICQRGTSLTIQCQVDSQVTMMFWYRQQPGQSLTLIATANQGSEATYESGFVIDKFPISRPNLTFSTLTVSNMSPEDSSIYLCSVRQGAAEAFFGQGTRLTVV.

This clonotype was counted at least ten times. The rearrangement uses TRBV9 and TRBJ2-5, with D tentatively TRBD1 (6 bases). There are 16 residues in the CDR3. V was trimmed by 0 bases and J by 1 base, leaving 13 bases between them. Germline V gene lookup returns CDR1 SGDLS and CDR2 YYNGEE. For the CDR3, the DNA is TGTGCCAGCAGCGTAGGTGGTTGGACAGCCCAAGAGACCCAGTACTTC. Amino acids: CASSVGGWTAQETQYF.

This clonotype was seen once. The chain links TRBV6-1 to TRBJ2-7; TRBD1 aligns across 8 bases. Per germline, CDR1 MNHNS and CDR2 SASEGT. This CDR3 has 14 amino acids. V was pared by 6 bases and J by 2 bases, with 6 bases of the junction left unmatched. CDR3 DNA: TGTGCCAGCAGGGTGCAGGGGGCTCCCTACGAGCAGTACTTC. This codes for CASRVQGAPYEQYF.

This clonotype was detected a few times. This chain links TRBV7-9 with TRBJ2-7, with 11 bases matching TRBD2. Looked up from germline, CDR1 is SEHNR and CDR2 is FQNEAQ (reference sequence). The J segment lost 2 bases and the V segment lost 3 bases, leaving 6 bases of the junction unmatched. The length of the CDR3 is 16 residues. The CDR3 region has the DNA TGTGCCAGCAGCTTTAGCGGGGGGGAAAGAACCTACGAGCAGTACTTC. It encodes CASSFSGGERTYEQYF.

This clonotype was seen many times. The rearrangement joins TRBV27 to TRBJ1-1; D is ambiguous. This CDR3 comprises 14 residues. Between the trimmed V and J ends, which lost 3 bases and 3 bases, there was a span of 11 bases. Germline lookup yields CDR1 MNHEY and CDR2 SMNVEV (reference sequence). The CDR3 reads CASSFFSEHTEAFF. In DNA, the CDR3 is TGTGCCAGCAGTTTTTTTTCAGAACACACTGAAGCTTTCTTT.

This clonotype was seen at least ten times. This chain joins TRBV6-1 and TRBJ2-5; TRBD1 aligns across 7 bases. The CDR3 loop spans 15 amino acids. CDR1 is MNHNS and CDR2 is SASEGT in the germline V gene. V was pared by 8 bases and J by 1 base, with 10 bases of the junction left unmatched. This CDR3 reads CASCPPGQFQETQYF. The CDR3 nucleotides are TGTGCCAGCTGCCCACCGGGACAGTTCCAAGAGACCCAGTACTTC.

This clonotype was counted a few times. The rearrangement links TRBV11-2 to TRBJ2-2; 8 nucleotides line up with TRBD2. Trimming cost V 6 bases and J 4 bases; bases outside gene matches: 10. The CDR3 loop spans 16 amino acids. Germline lookup yields CDR1 SGHAT and CDR2 FQNNGV. The DNA of the CDR3 is TGTGCCAGCAGACACACCGGGACTAGAATCACCGGGGAGCTGTTTTTT. The encoded protein is CASRHTGTRITGELFF.

This clonotype was seen repeatedly, ten times or more. The chain uses TRBV12-3 or TRBV12-4 and TRBJ2-7, with TRBD1 identical over 8 bases. The ends lost 6 bases at V and 7 bases at J; junction bases unmatched: 14. This CDR3 has 15 amino acids. The CDR3 protein is CASSTLSPRGQEQYF. The CDR3 region has the DNA TGTGCCAGCAGCACCCTCAGCCCCAGGGGGCAGGAGCAGTACTTC.

This clonotype was seen ten or more times. The rearrangement joins TRBV3-1 to TRBJ2-5; D gene uncertain. Germline V gene data show CDR1 as LGHDT and CDR2 as YNNKEL (reference sequence). V was shortened by 5 bases and J by 5 bases, with 12 bases between the two germline ends. The CDR3 loop spans 13 amino acids. The CDR3 nucleotides are TGTGCCAGCAGCGAAGTGCGAGGTGAGACCCAGTACTTC. This sequence encodes CASSEVRGETQYF.

Notes on this clonotype: A much larger clone is a single base away; this may be a read error. The conserved phenylalanine or tryptophan normally closing the CDR3 is absent here, so this likely arose from a read error. V is TRBV7-8 and J is TRBJ1-3; D may be TRBD1 (5 bases). CDR1 is SGHVS, CDR2 FQNEAQ, per germline. CDR3 length: 18 amino acids. V shed 5 bases and J shed 0 bases, with 20 bases lying between them. CDR3 DNA: TGTGCCAGCAGCCTCTCCGGGACTCCCAGGAGCTCTGGAAACACCATATATTAT. Amino acid sequence: CASSLSGTPRSSGNTIYY.

V gene TRBV5-1 combines with J gene TRBJ2-5; 7 positions match TRBD1. CDR1 is SGHRS and CDR2 is YFSETQ in the germline V gene. The length of the CDR3 is 16 residues. V shed 3 bases and J 0 bases; nucleotides not matched to a gene: 8. As DNA, the CDR3 is TGCGCCAGCAGCTGGGACAGTGGGGAGTACCAAGAGACCCAGTACTTC. Translation gives CASSWDSGEYQETQYF.

This clonotype was counted ten times or more. The chain links TRBV27 to TRBJ1-6, with D uncertain. Per germline, CDR1 MNHEY and CDR2 SMNVEV (reference sequence). This CDR3 region has 14 residues. Trimming left V 4 bases short and J 7 bases short, with 11 bases between. The DNA of the CDR3 is TGTGCCAGCAGTTATGCAGGTCCGAATTCACCCCTCCACTTT. Protein sequence: CASSYAGPNSPLHF.

This clonotype appeared many times. Germline is not matched at one junction end, which may reflect a read error. The chain has TRBV24-1 and TRBJ1-3; D gene ambiguous. Germline assignment: CDR1 KGHDR and CDR2 SFDVKD. The CDR3 runs 14 residues. CDR3 sequence (DNA): TGTGCCACCAGTGATCCGAGCTCTGGAAACACCACATATTTT. It specifies CATSDPSSGNTTYF.

For this clonotype: This may be a read error, as it is one base from a much larger clone. Because the CDR3's place on the DNA is in doubt, the DNA is left out and the CDR3 is given as listed by TCRdb. The V gene is TRBV7-6, the J gene TRBJ1-3. Per germline, CDR1 SGHVS and CDR2 FNYEAQ. Inclusive of both ends, the CDR3 amounts to 15 amino acids. CDR3 sequence: CASSLGVGYGNTLYF.

The V and J genes are TRBV25-1 and TRBJ2-7, with 7 bases lining up with TRBD1. Trimming removed 6 bases from V and 0 bases from J; junction bases left unmatched: 2. This CDR3 contains 13 residues. Germline lookup yields CDR1 MGHDK and CDR2 SYGVNS. The CDR3 is CASRTGSSYEQYF. CDR3 DNA: TGTGCCAGCAGGACAGGGTCCTCCTACGAGCAGTACTTC.

This clonotype was observed at least ten times. A much larger clone sits a single nucleotide away, making a read error possible. The CDR3 region has the DNA TGTGCCAGTTCTCCCCGGGCGGTCGAATCTTATGGCTACACCTTC. Protein: CASSPRAVESYGYTF. The chain joins TRBV19 to TRBJ1-2; D is undetermined. Trimming cost V 8 bases and J 5 bases, with 21 bases left between them. The CDR3 loop spans 15 amino acids. Germline V gene lookup returns CDR1 LNHDA and CDR2 SQIVND (reference sequence).

The chain is built from TRBV28 and TRBJ1-5; no reliable D call. Deletions cut 1 base from V and 5 bases from J, with 15 bases between. The germline gives CDR1 MDHEN, CDR2 SYDVKM. The CDR3 is 16 residues long. This CDR3 is CASSLFSGFNDQPQHF. The CDR3 coding sequence is TGTGCCAGCAGTTTATTCTCCGGGTTTAATGATCAGCCCCAGCATTTT.

DNA for the CDR3: TGTGCCAGCCGGAACAGGGAGGCCACTGAAGCTTTCTTT. It codes for CASRNREATEAFF. V usage is TRBV12-3 or TRBV12-4 and J usage is TRBJ1-1, with D perhaps TRBD1 (6 bases). This CDR3 has 13 residues. Trimming removed 8 bases from V and 4 bases from J, with 14 bases in between.

This clonotype was counted at least ten times. The gene calls are TRBV6-4 and TRBJ2-2; TRBD1 is a possible D gene (7 bases). The length of the CDR3 is 14 residues. Germline CDR1 is MRHNA and CDR2 is SNTAGT. The V gene lost 8 bases and the J gene lost 6 bases, with 16 bases spanning the gap. In DNA form, the CDR3 reads TGTGCCAGCGCCCAGGGGGGTATCGCCGGGGAGCTGTTTTTT. Its translation is CASAQGGIAGELFF.

There are a few counts of this clonotype. V gene TRBV18 combines with J gene TRBJ2-7, with D possibly TRBD2 on 6 matching bases. The V end was cut by 5 bases, the J end by 5 bases, with 13 bases between. Germline V CDR1 and CDR2: KGHSH, LQKENI. The CDR3 sequence is 13 residues long. Here the CDR3 reads CASSRRAEDEQYF. The CDR3 DNA follows: TGTGCCAGCTCAAGGAGGGCTGAGGACGAGCAGTACTTC.

At least ten counts were recorded for this clonotype. The gene calls are TRBV10-3 and TRBJ1-2; 7 positions agree with TRBD1. Looked up from germline, CDR1 is ENHRY and CDR2 is SYGVKD. The CDR3 is 14 amino acids. The V segment lost 0 bases and the J segment 8 bases; nucleotides outside the gene matches: 6. The DNA for the CDR3 is TGTGCCATCAGTGAGTCTGGTGCAGGGGGAGGCTACACCTTC. Amino acid sequence: CAISESGAGGGYTF.

The rearrangement links TRBV5-1 to TRBJ2-7, with 9 bases lining up with TRBD2. The junction had 4 bases not matched to a gene; V was cut back by 0 bases and J by 6 bases. Germline values: CDR1 SGHRS, CDR2 YFSETQ. CDR3 size: 14 residues. CDR3: CASSLGTSAAEQYF. The CDR3 coding sequence is TGCGCCAGCAGCTTGGGGACTAGCGCTGCCGAGCAGTACTTC.

This clonotype was detected only a few times. The J gene is TRBJ2-2, the V gene TRBV5-1, with unresolved D. CDR1 SGHRS and CDR2 YFSETQ come from the germline V gene. Trimming stripped 2 bases from V and 4 bases from J, with 15 bases between. The CDR3 has 16 residues. CDR3 protein: CASSFSSTGLTGELFF. CDR3 nucleotides: TGCGCCAGCAGCTTCTCTTCAACCGGCCTCACCGGGGAGCTGTTTTTT.

In its sample, this clonotype was seen many times. CDR3 DNA sequence: TGTGCCAGCCGACCGGACCCCTACGAGCAGTACTTC. As protein: CASRPDPYEQYF. The rearrangement links TRBV6-1 to TRBJ2-7; D call uncertain. CDR1 is MNHNS, CDR2 SASEGT, per germline. The CDR3 is made up of 12 amino acids. Trimming pared 8 bases from V and 2 bases from J, leaving 10 bases between.

The V gene is TRBV6-2 or TRBV6-3, the J gene TRBJ1-1; possible D gene TRBD1, 5 bases. This CDR3 comprises 15 residues. Germline CDR1 is MNHEY and CDR2 is SVGEGT. Trimming pared 0 bases from V and 4 bases from J, leaving 12 bases between. The CDR3 spells CASSYSLGGGTEAFF. The CDR3, as DNA: TGTGCCAGCAGTTACTCGCTTGGGGGGGGCACTGAAGCTTTCTTT.

This clonotype was seen at least ten times. The V gene is TRBV12-3 or TRBV12-4, the J gene TRBJ1-5, with D unresolved. The CDR3 length is 15 residues. V dropped 1 base and J dropped 2 bases, with 9 bases sitting between them. CDR3: CASSLGVYGNQPQHF. The DNA for the CDR3 is TGTGCCAGCAGTTTAGGGGTTTATGGCAATCAGCCCCAGCATTTT.